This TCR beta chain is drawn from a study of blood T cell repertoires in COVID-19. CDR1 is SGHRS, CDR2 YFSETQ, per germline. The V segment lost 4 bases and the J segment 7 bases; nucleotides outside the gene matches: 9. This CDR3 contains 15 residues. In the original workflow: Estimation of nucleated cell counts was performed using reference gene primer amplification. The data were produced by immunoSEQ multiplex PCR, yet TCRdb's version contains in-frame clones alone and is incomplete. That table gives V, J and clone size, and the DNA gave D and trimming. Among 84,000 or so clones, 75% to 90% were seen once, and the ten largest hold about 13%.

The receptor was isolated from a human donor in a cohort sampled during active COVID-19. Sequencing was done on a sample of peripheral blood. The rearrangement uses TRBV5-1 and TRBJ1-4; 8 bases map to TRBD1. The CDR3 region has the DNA TGCGCCAGCAGCCCGCAGGGGGCGGAATTTGAAAAACTGTTTTTT. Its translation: CASSPQGAEFEKLFF.